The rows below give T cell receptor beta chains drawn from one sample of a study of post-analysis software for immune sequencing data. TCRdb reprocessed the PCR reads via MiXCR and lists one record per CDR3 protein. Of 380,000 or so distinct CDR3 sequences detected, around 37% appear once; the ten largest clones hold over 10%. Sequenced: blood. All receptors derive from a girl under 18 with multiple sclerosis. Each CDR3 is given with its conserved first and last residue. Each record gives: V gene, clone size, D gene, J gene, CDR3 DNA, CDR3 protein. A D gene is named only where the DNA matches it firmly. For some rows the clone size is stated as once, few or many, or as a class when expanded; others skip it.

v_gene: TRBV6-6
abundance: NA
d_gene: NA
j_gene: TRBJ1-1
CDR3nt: TGTGCCACCCGACAGTCTGAAGCTTTCTTT
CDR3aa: CATRQSEAFF

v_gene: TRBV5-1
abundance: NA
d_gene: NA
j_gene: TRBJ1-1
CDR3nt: TGCGCCAGCAGCCCTCGTGAGGAGAACACTGAAGCTTTCTTT
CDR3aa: CASSPREENTEAFF

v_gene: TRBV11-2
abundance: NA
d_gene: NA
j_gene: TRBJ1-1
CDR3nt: TGTGCCAGCAGCTCCACGGGCGAAGCCACTGAAGCTTTCTTT
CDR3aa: CASSSTGEATEAFF

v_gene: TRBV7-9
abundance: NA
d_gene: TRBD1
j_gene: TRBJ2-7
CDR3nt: TGTGCCAGCAGCTCCGACAGGGAAGTGATCTACGAGCAGTACTTC
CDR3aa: CASSSDREVIYEQYF

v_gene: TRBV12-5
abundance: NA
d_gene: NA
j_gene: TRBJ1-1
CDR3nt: TGTGCTAGTGGTTTGGCCAATTCGCGACCGTCCTCGTACACTGAAGCTTTCTTT
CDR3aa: CASGLANSRPSSYTEAFF

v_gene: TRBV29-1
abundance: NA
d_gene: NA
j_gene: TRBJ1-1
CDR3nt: TGCAGCGTTGAACAGGGGCTGAACACTGAAGCTTTCTTT
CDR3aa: CSVEQGLNTEAFF

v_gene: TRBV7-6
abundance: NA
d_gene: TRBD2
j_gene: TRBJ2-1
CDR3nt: TGTGCCAGCAGCCACCGACCGGGGGGGGGTATCAATGAGCAGTTCTTC
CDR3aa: CASSHRPGGGINEQFF

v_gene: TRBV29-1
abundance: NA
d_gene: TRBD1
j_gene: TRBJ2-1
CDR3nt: TGCAGCACCGGGACAGGGGGCTACAATGAGCAGTTCTTC
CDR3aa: CSTGTGGYNEQFF

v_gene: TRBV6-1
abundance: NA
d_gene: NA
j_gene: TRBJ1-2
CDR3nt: TGTGCCAGCAGTGAACCTCCAACAGGGTCAAGCGGCTACACCTTC
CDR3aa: CASSEPPTGSSGYTF

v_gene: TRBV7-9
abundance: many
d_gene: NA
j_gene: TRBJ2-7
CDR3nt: TGTGCCAGCAGTAGGACTGTTTCCTACGAGCAGTACTTC
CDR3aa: CASSRTVSYEQYF

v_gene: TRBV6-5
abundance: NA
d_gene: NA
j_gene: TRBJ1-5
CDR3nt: TGTGCCAGCAGTTACCTAGGCAGCAATCAGCCCCAGCATTTT
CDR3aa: CASSYLGSNQPQHF

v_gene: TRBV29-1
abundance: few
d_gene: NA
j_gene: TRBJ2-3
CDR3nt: TGCAGCGTTGTAGGGCTATTCACAGATACGCAGTATTTT
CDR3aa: CSVVGLFTDTQYF

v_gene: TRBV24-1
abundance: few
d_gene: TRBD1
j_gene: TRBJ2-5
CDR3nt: TGTGCCACCAGTGAGGGGACAGCGCGGGAGACCCAGTACTTC
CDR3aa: CATSEGTARETQYF

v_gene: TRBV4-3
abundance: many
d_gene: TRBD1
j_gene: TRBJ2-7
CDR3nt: TGCGCCAGCAGCCAAGATCACGGGACAGGGGCCTCCTACGAGCAGTACTTC
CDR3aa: CASSQDHGTGASYEQYF

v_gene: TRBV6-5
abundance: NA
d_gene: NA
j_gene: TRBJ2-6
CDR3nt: TGTGCCAGCAGTTACGAGGTGGTTGGGGCCAACGTCCTGACTTTC
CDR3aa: CASSYEVVGANVLTF

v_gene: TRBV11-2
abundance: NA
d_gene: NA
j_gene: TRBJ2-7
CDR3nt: TGTGCCAGCAGCTTAGATGCATCGCCGGACAGCTACGAGCAGTACTTC
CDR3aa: CASSLDASPDSYEQYF